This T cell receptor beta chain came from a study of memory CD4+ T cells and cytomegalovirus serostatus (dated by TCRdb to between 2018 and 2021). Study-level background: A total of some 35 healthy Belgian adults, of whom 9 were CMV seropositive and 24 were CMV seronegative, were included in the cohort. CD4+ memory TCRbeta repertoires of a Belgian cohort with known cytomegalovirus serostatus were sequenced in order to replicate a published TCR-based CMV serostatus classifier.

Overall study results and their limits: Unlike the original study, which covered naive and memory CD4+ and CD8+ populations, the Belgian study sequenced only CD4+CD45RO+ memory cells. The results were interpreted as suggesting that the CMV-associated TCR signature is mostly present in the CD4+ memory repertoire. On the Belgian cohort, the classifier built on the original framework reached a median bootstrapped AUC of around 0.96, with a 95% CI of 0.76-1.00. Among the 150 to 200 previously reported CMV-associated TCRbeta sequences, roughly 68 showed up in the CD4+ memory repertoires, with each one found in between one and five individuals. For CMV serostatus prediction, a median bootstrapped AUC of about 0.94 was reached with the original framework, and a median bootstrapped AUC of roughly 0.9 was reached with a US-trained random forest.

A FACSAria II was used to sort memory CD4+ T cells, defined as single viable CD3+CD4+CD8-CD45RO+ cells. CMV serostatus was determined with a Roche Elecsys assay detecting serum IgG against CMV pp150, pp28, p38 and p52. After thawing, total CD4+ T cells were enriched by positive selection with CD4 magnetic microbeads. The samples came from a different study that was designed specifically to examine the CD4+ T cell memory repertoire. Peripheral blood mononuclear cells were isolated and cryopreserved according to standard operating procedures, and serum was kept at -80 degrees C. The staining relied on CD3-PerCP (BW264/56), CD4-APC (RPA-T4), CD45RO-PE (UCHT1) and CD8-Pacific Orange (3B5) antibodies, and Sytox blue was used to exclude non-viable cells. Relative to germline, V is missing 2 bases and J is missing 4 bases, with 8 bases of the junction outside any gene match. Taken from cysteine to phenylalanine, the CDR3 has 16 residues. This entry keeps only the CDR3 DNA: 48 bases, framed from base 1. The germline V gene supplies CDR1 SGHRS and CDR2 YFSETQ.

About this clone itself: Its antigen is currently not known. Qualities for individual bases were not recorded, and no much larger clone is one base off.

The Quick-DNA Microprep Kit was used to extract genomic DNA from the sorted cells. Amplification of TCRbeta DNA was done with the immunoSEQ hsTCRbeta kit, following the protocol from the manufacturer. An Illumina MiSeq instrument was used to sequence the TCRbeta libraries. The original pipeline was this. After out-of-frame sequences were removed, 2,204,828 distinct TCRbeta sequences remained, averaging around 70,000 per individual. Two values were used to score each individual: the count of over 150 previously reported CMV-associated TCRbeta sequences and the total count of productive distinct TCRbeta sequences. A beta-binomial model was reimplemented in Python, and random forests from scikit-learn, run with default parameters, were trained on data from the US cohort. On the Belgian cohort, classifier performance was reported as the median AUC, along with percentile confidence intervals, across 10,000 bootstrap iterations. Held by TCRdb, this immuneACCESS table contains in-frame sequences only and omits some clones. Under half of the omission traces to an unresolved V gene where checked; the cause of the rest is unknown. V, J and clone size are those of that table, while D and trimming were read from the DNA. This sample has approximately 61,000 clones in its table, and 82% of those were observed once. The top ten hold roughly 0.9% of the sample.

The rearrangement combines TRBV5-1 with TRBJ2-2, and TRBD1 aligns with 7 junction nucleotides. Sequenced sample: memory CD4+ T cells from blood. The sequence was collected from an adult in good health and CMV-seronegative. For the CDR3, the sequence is CASSFRNRGGTGELFF. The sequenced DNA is TGCGCCAGCAGCTTCCGCAACAGGGGCGGCACCGGGGAGCTGTTTTTT.